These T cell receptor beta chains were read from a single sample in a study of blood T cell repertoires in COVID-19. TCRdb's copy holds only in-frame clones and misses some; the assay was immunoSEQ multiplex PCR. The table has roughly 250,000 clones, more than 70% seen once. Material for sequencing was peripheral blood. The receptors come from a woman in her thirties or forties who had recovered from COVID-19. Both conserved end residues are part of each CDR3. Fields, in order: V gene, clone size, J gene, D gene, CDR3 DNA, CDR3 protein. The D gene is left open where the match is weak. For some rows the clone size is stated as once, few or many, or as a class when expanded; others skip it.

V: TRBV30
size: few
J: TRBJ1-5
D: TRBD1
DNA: TGTGCCTGGGCTGACAGGGCGAGCCGCAATCAGCCCCAGCATTTT
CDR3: CAWADRASRNQPQHF

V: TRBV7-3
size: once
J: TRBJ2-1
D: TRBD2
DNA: TGTGCCAGCAGCTCCCCCGCGGGAGGGTCCTACAATGAGCAGTTCTTC
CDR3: CASSSPAGGSYNEQFF

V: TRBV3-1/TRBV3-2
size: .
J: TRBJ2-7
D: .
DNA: TGTGCCAGCAGCCAGGCGGGCGGAATCTACGAGCAGTACTTC
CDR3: CASSQAGGIYEQYF

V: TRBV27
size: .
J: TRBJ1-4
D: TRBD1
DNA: TGTGCCAGCAGTACCGGGACAGGGAGAAAACTGTTTTTT
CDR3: CASSTGTGRKLFF

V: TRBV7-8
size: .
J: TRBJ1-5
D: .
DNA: TGTGCCAGCAGCCGAGGGATACGGGATCAGCCCCAGCATTTT
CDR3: CASSRGIRDQPQHF

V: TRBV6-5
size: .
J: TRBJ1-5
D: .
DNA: TGTGCCAGCACCTCTGCGGGTGGGGTTCGGCATTTT
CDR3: CASTSAGGVRHF

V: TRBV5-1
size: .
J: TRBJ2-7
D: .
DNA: TGCGCCAGCAGCTTGCTAGCAGGGGAGAAAGTCTACGAGCAGTACTTC
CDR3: CASSLLAGEKVYEQYF

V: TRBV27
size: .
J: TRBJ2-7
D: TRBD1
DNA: TGTGCCAGCAGTCGACAGGGGGCGGCCTACGAGCAGTACTTC
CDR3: CASSRQGAAYEQYF

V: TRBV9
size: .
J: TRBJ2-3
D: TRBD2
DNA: TGTGCCAGCAGCGTAGCAGGGACTAGAAACACAGATACGCAGTATTTT
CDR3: CASSVAGTRNTDTQYF

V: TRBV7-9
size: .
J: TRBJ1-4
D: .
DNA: TGTGCCAGCAGCTTAGGACGGTCGGGTGAAAAACTGTTTTTT
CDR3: CASSLGRSGEKLFF

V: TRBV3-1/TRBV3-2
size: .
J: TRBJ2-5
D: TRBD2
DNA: TGTGCCAGCAGCCCCGGGGTAGCGGGATGGTGGCAAGAGACCCAGTACTTC
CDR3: CASSPGVAGWWQETQYF

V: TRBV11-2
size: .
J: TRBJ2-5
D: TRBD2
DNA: TGTGCCAGCAACCCCATAGCGGGAGGCAGGGAGACCCAGTACTTC
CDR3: CASNPIAGGRETQYF

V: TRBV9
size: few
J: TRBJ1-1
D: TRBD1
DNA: TGTGCCAGCACCCCCGGACAGGTGAACACTGAAGCTTTCTTT
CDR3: CASTPGQVNTEAFF

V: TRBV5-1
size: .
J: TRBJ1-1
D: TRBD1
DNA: TGCGCCAGCACCTTGGACAGGGACACTGAAGCTTTCTTT
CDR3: CASTLDRDTEAFF

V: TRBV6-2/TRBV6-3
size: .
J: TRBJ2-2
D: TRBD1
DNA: TGTGCCAGCCGCCCTCGGACAGGGGGCTTCACCGGGGAGCTGTTTTTT
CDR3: CASRPRTGGFTGELFF

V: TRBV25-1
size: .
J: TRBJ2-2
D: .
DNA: TGTGCCAGCAGTCGGGCAGGGGGGTCAGGGGAGCTGTTTTTT
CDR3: CASSRAGGSGELFF

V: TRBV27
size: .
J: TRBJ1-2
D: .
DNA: TGTGCCAGCAGCCGGGGTGGCTATGGCTACACCTTC
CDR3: CASSRGGYGYTF

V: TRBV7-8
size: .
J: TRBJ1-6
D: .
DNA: TGTGCCAGCAGCCCGGACAGTAATTCACCCCTCCACTTT
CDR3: CASSPDSNSPLHF

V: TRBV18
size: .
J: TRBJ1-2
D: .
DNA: TGTGCCAGCTCACCTTCCCTGGGGGGGCAAAGGTATGGCTACACCTTC
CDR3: CASSPSLGGQRYGYTF

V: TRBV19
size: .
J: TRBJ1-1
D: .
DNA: TGTGCCAGTACCGCCTGGGGGGGGGACACTGAAGCTTTCTTT
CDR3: CASTAWGGDTEAFF

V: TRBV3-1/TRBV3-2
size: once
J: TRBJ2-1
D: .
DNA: TGTGCCAGCAGCCCGCGACTAGGCGAGCAGTTCTTC
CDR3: CASSPRLGEQFF

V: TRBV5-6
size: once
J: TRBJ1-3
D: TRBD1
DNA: TGTGCCAGCAGCTTGGGACAGGGGTTTGGTGGAAACACCATATATTTT
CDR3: CASSLGQGFGGNTIYF

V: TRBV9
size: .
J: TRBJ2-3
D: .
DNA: TGTGCCAGCAGCGCCAACACAGATACGCAGTATTTT
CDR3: CASSANTDTQYF

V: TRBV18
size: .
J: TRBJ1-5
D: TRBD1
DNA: TGTGCCAGCTCACCACCCGGGGACAGGGGGTCGCCCCAGCATTTT
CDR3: CASSPPGDRGSPQHF

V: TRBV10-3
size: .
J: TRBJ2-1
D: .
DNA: TGTGCCATCAGTGAGTCCCGGGGGAGCGTGGATGAGCAGTTCTTC
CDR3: CAISESRGSVDEQFF

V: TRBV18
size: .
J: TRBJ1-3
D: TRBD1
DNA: TGTGCCAGCTCACCGACAGGGGGAAGCGCTGGAAACACCATATATTTT
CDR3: CASSPTGGSAGNTIYF

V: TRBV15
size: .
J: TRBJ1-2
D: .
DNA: TGTGCCACCAGCCCCCGCGGGGGGAATAACTATGGCTACACCTTC
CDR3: CATSPRGGNNYGYTF

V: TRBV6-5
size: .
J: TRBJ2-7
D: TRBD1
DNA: TGTGCCAGCAGCTATGGGACAGTTCCCTCCTACGAGCAGTACTTC
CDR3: CASSYGTVPSYEQYF

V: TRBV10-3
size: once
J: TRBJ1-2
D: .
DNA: TGTGCCATCAACGGCGGAGACTATGGCTACACCTTC
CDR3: CAINGGDYGYTF

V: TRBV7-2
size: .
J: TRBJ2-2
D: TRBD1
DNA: TGTGCCAGCAGCTACCGACAGGGGGCCTTCGGCGGGGAGCTGTTTTTT
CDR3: CASSYRQGAFGGELFF

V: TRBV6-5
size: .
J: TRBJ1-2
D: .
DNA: TGTGCCAGCAGTTCCCCGGGGGGGACCGAGACCTTC
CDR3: CASSSPGGTETF

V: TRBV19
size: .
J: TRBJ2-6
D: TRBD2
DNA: TGTGCCAGTAGTATCCTTCTAGCGGGAGGGTCTGGGGCCAACGTCCTGACTTTC
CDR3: CASSILLAGGSGANVLTF

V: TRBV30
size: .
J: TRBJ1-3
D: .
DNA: TGTGCCTGGAGTCCAACTCTGCTTGGAAACACCATATATTTT
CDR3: CAWSPTLLGNTIYF